The 12 T cell receptor beta chains below come from one sample, sequenced in a study of human T cells and chemical hapten exposure. TCRdb called the RACE reads again in MiXCR, with one record for every CDR3 protein. Among 340,000 or so distinct CDR3 sequences listed, around 7% were seen once. Time point indicated: patch test 1, 2 weeks after DPC sensitization. Treatment denoted: therapeutic diphenylcyclopropenone sensitization with weekly scalp DPC. The sample in question was whole blood, obtained in connection with sensitization to the hapten diphenylcyclopropenone (DPC). The receptors derive from a woman under 30 with alopecia areata. Some clones in this sample may be carry-over from other donors' samples.

The table lists this clonotype with many counts. V gene TRBV7-2 combines with J gene TRBJ2-1; tentatively, D is TRBD2 (5 bases). This CDR3 contains 13 residues. Germline V gene data show CDR1 as SGHTA and CDR2 as FQGNSA. V lost 4 bases to trimming and J lost 15 bases, with 19 bases between them. The CDR3 bases are TGTGCCAGCAGCTCTCAGTACGGACTTGGGTTGTTCTTC. Encoded protein: CASSSQYGLGLFF.

This clonotype was counted between two and nine times. The chain uses TRBV4-1 and TRBJ1-4, with D tentatively TRBD1 (5 bases). This CDR3 region has 17 residues. The V and J ends lost 6 bases and 5 bases respectively, with 22 bases between them. Germline CDR1 reads MGHRA; CDR2 reads YSYEKL. The CDR3, as DNA: TGCGCCAGCAGGTCACCCGGGAGGGGAGGAGGAAATGAAAAACTGTTTTTT. Translated: CASRSPGRGGGNEKLFF.

The genes are TRBV11-2 and TRBJ1-2; 7 bases are shared with TRBD1. The CDR3 has 19 residues. The V and J ends lost 4 bases and 4 bases, in that order; junction bases with no gene match: 21. The germline CDR1 and CDR2 sequences are SGHAT and FQNNGV. CDR3 sequence: CASSSYFHQGDLLLYGYTF. The CDR3 nucleotides read TGTGCCAGCAGCTCATATTTTCATCAGGGGGACCTCCTCCTCTATGGCTACACCTTC.

This clonotype showed up just a few times. This rearrangement joins TRBV14 to TRBJ1-4; D uncertain. V was trimmed by 0 bases and J by 8 bases, leaving 16 bases between them. Germline V gives CDR1 SGHDN, CDR2 FVKESK. CDR3 size: 16 residues. DNA of the CDR3: TGTGCCAGCAGCCAAGATGTGATTCCCGGGAGGGAAAAACTGTTTTTT. The encoded protein is CASSQDVIPGREKLFF.

Ten or more counts support this clonotype. This sequence joins TRBV11-2 and TRBJ2-1, with a tentative D call TRBD1 (7 bases). The germline gives CDR1 SGHAT, CDR2 FQNNGV. The CDR3 has 16 residues. The V end lost 4 bases, the J end lost 2 bases, and 15 bases lay between the germline ends. CDR3 DNA: TGTGCCAGCAGCTCCCTAGGCGGGACAGCCTACAATGAGCAGTTCTTC. Translating gives CASSSLGGTAYNEQFF.

This clonotype has only a few counts. The chain joins TRBV29-1 to TRBJ2-1; 10 bases fit TRBD2. CDR1 is SQVTM, CDR2 ANQGSEA, per germline. The CDR3 is 16 residues long. The junction had 9 bases not matched to a gene; V was cut back by 3 bases and J by 4 bases. CDR3 loop: CSVDGVAGGRYNEQFF. CDR3 DNA: TGCAGCGTTGACGGGGTAGCGGGGGGCCGGTACAATGAGCAGTTCTTC.

The chain is built from TRBV3-1 and TRBJ2-7; perhaps D is TRBD1 or TRBD2 (5 bases each). CDR3 length equals 15 residues. Germline-derived CDR1 and CDR2 are LGHDT and YNNKEL (reference sequence). V was cut by 0 bases and J by 2 bases, with 11 bases left in between. The CDR3, as DNA: TGTGCCAGCAGCCAAGATTGGGGGAACCCCTACGAGCAGTACTTC. This translates into CASSQDWGNPYEQYF.

The sample holds many counts of this clonotype. The chain couples TRBV28 to TRBJ2-4; no definite D call. The CDR3 spans 15 residues. V lost 2 bases and J lost 0, with 8 bases in between. In germline, CDR1 is MDHEN, CDR2 SYDVKM. DNA for the CDR3: TGTGCCAGCAGTTTAACGCTCTTAGCCAAAAACATTCAGTACTTC. Protein sequence: CASSLTLLAKNIQYF.

This clonotype was recorded a few times. The chain uses TRBV5-4 and TRBJ2-5; D is perhaps TRBD1 or TRBD2 (6 bases each). The length of the CDR3 is 16 residues. Trimming removed 1 base at V and 3 bases at J, with 16 bases between. Looked up from germline, CDR1 is SGHNT and CDR2 is YYREEE (reference sequence). The CDR3 nucleotides are TGTGCCAGCAGCTTGCGTGGGGGGCCCAGGAAAGAGACCCAGTACTTC. Amino acid sequence: CASSLRGGPRKETQYF.

This clonotype was found a few times. The chain uses TRBV2 and TRBJ1-1, with TRBD1 matching over 8 bases. V shed 6 bases and J 0 bases; nucleotides not matched to a gene: 12. This CDR3 region has 17 residues. Germline CDR1 reads SNHLY; CDR2 reads FYNNEI. The CDR3 is CASSSTGQGGMNTEAFF. DNA for the CDR3: TGTGCCAGCAGCTCAACCGGACAGGGAGGTATGAACACTGAAGCTTTCTTT.

Many counts were recorded for this clonotype. J is TRBJ2-1 and V is TRBV5-8; TRBD1 matches 8 bases. The CDR3 covers 16 residues. V lost 0 bases and J lost 4; bases outside the gene matches: 6. The V gene's germline CDR1 is SGHTS and CDR2 YDEGEE. The CDR3 coding sequence is TGTGCCAGCAGCTTGGCCATGCGGACAGGGTACAATGAGCAGTTCTTC. It specifies CASSLAMRTGYNEQFF.

This clonotype was seen at least ten times. V and J are TRBV27 and TRBJ2-3; tentatively, D is TRBD2 (6 bases). The germline V and J ends were trimmed by 2 bases and 6 bases, with 12 bases remaining between them. Germline V CDR1 and CDR2: MNHEY, SMNVEV (reference sequence). There are 14 residues in the CDR3. CDR3: CASSLGLSTDTQYF. The DNA for the CDR3 is TGTGCCAGCAGTTTAGGACTATCAACCGATACGCAGTATTTT.